These T cell receptor beta chains were read from a single sample in a study of blood T cell repertoires in COVID-19. Assay used: immunoSEQ multiplex PCR; TCRdb lists only in-frame clones, some missing. The sample records 250,000 to 350,000 clones, 87% being singletons. Material: peripheral blood. The receptors stem from a man younger than 30 with active or convalescent COVID-19. CDR3s include the opening cysteine and the closing phenylalanine or tryptophan. D genes are given only for firm matches. Clone size is given for some rows only: seen once, a few or many times, or a class if the clone is expanded.

v_gene,abundance,d_gene,j_gene,CDR3aa,CDR3nt
TRBV7-9,.,.,TRBJ2-1,CASSPDSGGAIYNEQFF,TGTGCCAGCAGCCCAGACTCGGGGGGCGCGATCTACAATGAGCAGTTCTTC
TRBV5-6,.,.,TRBJ2-7,CASSNRDIHYEQYF,TGTGCCAGCAGCAACCGGGACATACACTACGAGCAGTACTTC
TRBV7-9,.,.,TRBJ2-3,CASSRGDTNPRYTQYF,TGTGCCAGCAGCCGAGGGGACACAAACCCGCGATATACGCAGTATTTT
TRBV15,.,TRBD2,TRBJ2-1,CATSSRWVIAGGSYNEQFF,TGTGCCACCAGCAGCCGTTGGGTGATAGCGGGAGGGTCCTACAATGAGCAGTTCTTC
TRBV4-1,.,TRBD1,TRBJ2-1,CASSTGVSSYNEQFF,TGCGCCAGCAGCACAGGGGTTAGCTCCTACAATGAGCAGTTCTTC
TRBV9,.,TRBD2,TRBJ2-1,CASSPRTSGNEQFF,TGTGCCAGCAGCCCCCGGACTAGCGGCAATGAGCAGTTCTTC
TRBV27,.,TRBD1,TRBJ1-2,CASSLGQGVFYGYTF,TGTGCCAGCAGTCTAGGCCAGGGGGTTTTCTATGGCTACACCTTC
TRBV7-3,.,TRBD2,TRBJ2-5,CARNHFGEGETQYF,TGTGCCAGAAACCACTTCGGGGAGGGAGAGACCCAGTACTTC
TRBV6-1,.,TRBD1,TRBJ1-5,CASSATYGTGGDYSNQPQHF,TGTGCCAGCAGTGCCACCTACGGGACAGGGGGCGATTATAGCAATCAGCCCCAGCATTTT
TRBV15,.,.,TRBJ1-4,CATSRDRRSERKLFF,TGTGCCACCAGCAGAGATCGAAGATCGGAGAGGAAACTGTTTTTT
TRBV3-1/TRBV3-2,.,.,TRBJ1-2,CASSQDAFLRGYTF,TGTGCCAGCAGCCAAGATGCGTTTTTACGAGGCTACACCTTC
TRBV7-3,.,.,TRBJ2-1,CASSLGQGPYNEQFF,TGTGCCAGCAGTCTGGGGCAGGGGCCCTACAATGAGCAGTTCTTC
TRBV6-5,.,.,TRBJ1-1,CASSFQGGAEAFF,TGTGCCAGCAGTTTCCAGGGCGGGGCTGAAGCTTTCTTT
TRBV6-1,.,TRBD2,TRBJ2-2,CASSEASVHREGRLVGELFF,TGTGCCAGCAGTGAAGCTTCAGTTCATCGGGAGGGCCGGCTGGTCGGGGAGCTGTTTTTT
TRBV10-3,.,.,TRBJ1-5,CAISETSGQNQPQHF,TGTGCCATCAGTGAGACAAGTGGTCAGAATCAGCCCCAGCATTTT
TRBV3-1/TRBV3-2,.,.,TRBJ2-2,CASSQIGAVLNTGELFF,TGTGCCAGCAGCCAAATTGGGGCAGTCCTTAACACCGGGGAGCTGTTTTTT
TRBV18,.,.,TRBJ2-3,CASSPDSLRDGDTQYF,TGTGCCAGCTCACCAGACTCTCTAAGAGACGGGGATACGCAGTATTTT
TRBV28,.,.,TRBJ1-2,CASSAPGFYYGYTF,TGTGCCAGCAGTGCTCCAGGGTTTTACTATGGCTACACCTTC
TRBV18,.,TRBD2,TRBJ2-5,CASSTIAGGRETQYF,TGTGCCAGCTCAACTATAGCGGGAGGGCGAGAGACCCAGTACTTC
TRBV6-1,.,.,TRBJ2-1,CASSEALDVPYNEQFF,TGTGCCAGCAGTGAAGCGCTAGACGTCCCTTACAATGAGCAGTTCTTC
TRBV6-2/TRBV6-3,.,.,TRBJ1-4,CASSPTIRNEKLFF,TGTGCCAGCAGTCCCACTATACGTAATGAAAAACTGTTTTTT
TRBV2,.,.,TRBJ2-1,CASSGAPLGEQFF,TGTGCCAGCAGTGGGGCACCCCTCGGCGAGCAGTTCTTC
TRBV6-6,.,.,TRBJ2-7,CASNDHNSYEQYF,TGTGCCAGCAACGATCACAACTCCTACGAGCAGTACTTC
TRBV3-1/TRBV3-2,.,TRBD2,TRBJ2-3,CASSPIWSGGTDTQYF,TGTGCCAGCAGCCCGATCTGGAGCGGGGGGACAGATACGCAGTATTTT
TRBV2,.,TRBD1,TRBJ2-7,CASRSGQGGEQYF,TGTGCCAGCAGATCCGGACAGGGTGGGGAGCAGTACTTC
TRBV3-1/TRBV3-2,.,.,TRBJ2-1,CASSGEGAGEQFF,TGTGCCAGCAGCGGAGAAGGGGCCGGTGAGCAGTTCTTC
TRBV29-1,.,.,TRBJ2-1,CSVDKTYNEQFF,TGCAGCGTTGACAAAACCTACAATGAGCAGTTCTTC
TRBV27,once,.,TRBJ2-7,CASSKSMGPNIYEQYF,TGTGCCAGCAGCAAAAGCATGGGCCCTAACATCTACGAGCAGTACTTC
TRBV7-9,.,.,TRBJ2-7,CASGSSSYEQYF,TGTGCCAGCGGGAGTAGCTCCTACGAGCAGTACTTC